These 18 T cell receptor beta chains share one sample of origin, sequenced in a study of T cell responses to AZD1222 COVID-19 vaccine. TCRdb's copy holds only in-frame clones and misses some; the assay was immunoSEQ multiplex PCR. The sample shows over 150,000 clones, roughly nine tenths of them seen only once. The sequencing here drew on peripheral blood, taken on day 0 of MenACWY control vaccination. The source of these receptors is an adult in good health.

The table lists this clone with a count of one. The V call is TRBV10-1, the J call TRBJ2-5; 7 bases line up with TRBD1. Trimming at V came to 6 bases and at J to 1 base, leaving 2 bases not matched to a gene. The germline V gene encodes CDR1 WNHNN and CDR2 SYGVQD (reference sequence). This CDR3 comprises 13 residues. CDR3 region: CASSAGGQETQYF. As DNA, the CDR3 is TGCGCCAGCAGCGCAGGGGGCCAAGAGACCCAGTACTTC.

The chain employs TRBV5-5 and TRBJ2-5; the D gene is possibly TRBD1 (6 bases). The ends were cut back, 4 bases at V and 5 bases at J, with 15 bases in the middle. The germline V gene has CDR1 SGHKS and CDR2 YYEKEE (reference sequence). The CDR3 sequence is 14 residues long. The CDR3: CASSRQTGLETQYF. In DNA form, the CDR3 reads TGTGCCAGCAGCCGCCAAACAGGGTTGGAGACCCAGTACTTC.

The CDR3 bases are TGTGCCTGGAGTCCGCCCTACAGTGTGGCAGCTGGCTACACCTTC. It yields the protein CAWSPPYSVAAGYTF. The chain links TRBV30 to TRBJ1-2; D is ambiguous. Trimming pared 2 bases from V and 7 bases from J, leaving 20 bases between. The CDR3 totals 15 residues. The germline V gene has CDR1 GTSNPN and CDR2 SVGIG (reference sequence).

This chain joins TRBV6-2 or TRBV6-3 and TRBJ2-6; 7 bases are shared with TRBD1. The CDR3 has 18 residues. From germline, CDR1 is MNHEY and CDR2 SVGEGT. V was clipped by 2 bases and J by 2 bases; unmatched bases: 9. The CDR3 DNA reads TGTGCCAGCAGTTACGGTGCAGGGGGTCTTACTGGGGCCAACGTCCTGACTTTC. Its translation is CASSYGAGGLTGANVLTF.

The chain combines TRBV7-6 with TRBJ1-2, with a possible D match to TRBD1 (5 bases). The CDR3 has 13 residues. Germline V gene data show CDR1 as SGHVS and CDR2 as FNYEAQ. Trimming removed 0 bases from V and 8 bases from J, with 10 bases in between. CDR3 sequence reads: CASSLAPRDGYTF. DNA of the CDR3: TGTGCCAGCAGCTTAGCGCCCAGGGACGGCTACACCTTC. Full variable domain (rest looked up from reference TRBV7-6 and TRBJ1-2): GAGVSQSPRYKVTKRGQDVALRCDPISGHVSLYWYRQALGQGPEFLTYFNYEAQQDKSGLPNDRFSAERPEGSISTLTIQRTEQRDSAMYRCASSLAPRDGYTFGSGTRLTVV.

The chain combines TRBV4-1 with TRBJ1-2, with unresolved D. The V end was cut by 4 bases, the J end by 3 bases, with 9 bases between. CDR1 is MGHRA, CDR2 YSYEKL, per germline. The CDR3 has 13 amino acids. The CDR3 here is CASSLDFDYGYTF. CDR3 nucleotides: TGCGCCAGCAGCCTTGACTTCGACTATGGCTACACCTTC.

The chain has TRBV19 and TRBJ2-5, with 9 bases identical to TRBD1. Germline CDR1 LNHDA, CDR2 SQIVND (reference sequence). The length of the CDR3 is 15 residues. J was trimmed by 4 bases and V by 5 bases; bases with no gene match: 8. In DNA form, the CDR3 reads TGTGCCAGTAGTGCCATTACAGGGGGCGCAGAGACCCAGTACTTC. Translating it yields CASSAITGGAETQYF.

This clone was seen once. The chain uses TRBV15 and TRBJ1-1; no reliable D call. The V end was cut by 3 bases, the J end by 1 base, with 12 bases between. The CDR3 contains 15 residues. Germline V CDR1 and CDR2: LNHNV, YYDKDF (reference sequence). The CDR3 bases are TGTGCCACCAGCAGGGGGAGCGGACGGAACACTGAAGCTTTCTTT. It specifies CATSRGSGRNTEAFF.

The V and J genes are TRBV28 and TRBJ1-3; D not resolved. Germline V gives CDR1 MDHEN, CDR2 SYDVKM. The ends were cut back, 8 bases at V and 1 base at J, with 9 bases in the middle. The CDR3 length is 13 residues. CDR3 amino acids: CASGSGSGNTIYF. CDR3 DNA sequence: TGTGCCAGCGGGTCGGGGTCTGGAAACACCATATATTTT.

The V call is TRBV24-1, the J call TRBJ1-2; possibly TRBD2 for D (5 bases). Near its end, the DNA agrees better with TRBJ2-5, so the J call may be wrong. The CDR3 spans 11 residues. Per germline, CDR1 KGHDR and CDR2 SFDVKD. In nucleotides, the CDR3 is TGTGCCACCAGTGTTAACGGACTCCAGTACTTC. It translates to CATSVNGLQYF.

The chain carries TRBV7-3 and TRBJ1-1; 10 bases line up with TRBD1. V trimming: 4 bases; J trimming: 5 bases; junction bases outside the gene matches: 1. The CDR3 covers 13 residues. Per germline, CDR1 SGHTA and CDR2 FQGTGA. The CDR3 nucleotides are TGTGCCAGCAGCTCGGGACAGGGGACTGAAGCTTTCTTT. Amino acid sequence: CASSSGQGTEAFF.

The V and J genes are TRBV7-8 and TRBJ1-2; 7 nucleotides match TRBD1. V was pared by 5 bases and J by 5 bases, with 8 bases of the junction left unmatched. CDR3 length: 14 residues. Germline assignment: CDR1 SGHVS and CDR2 FQNEAQ. The CDR3 bases are TGTGCCAGCAGCCGGACAGGAGGGGGTTATGGCTACACCTTC. Its protein is CASSRTGGGYGYTF.

The chain carries TRBV11-2 and TRBJ1-4; 10 bases are a match to TRBD1. The CDR3 is made up of 14 amino acids. Losses at the gene ends were 4 bases for V and 6 bases for J; bases not matched to a gene: 2. Germline V gives CDR1 SGHAT, CDR2 FQNNGV. The chain's CDR3 is CASSWDRGYEKLFF. DNA for the CDR3: TGTGCCAGCAGCTGGGACAGGGGATATGAAAAACTGTTTTTT.

Details on this clone: At one of its ends the junction is not consistent with the germline gene, which may arise from a read error. The V gene is TRBV6-4, the J gene TRBJ2-1, with 11 bases fitting TRBD2. The CDR3 covers 14 residues. Germline CDR1 and CDR2: MRHNA and SNTAGT. CDR3 DNA sequence: TGTGCCGGCAGTGTAGCGGGGGGGCGGAATGAGCAGTTCTTC. As protein: CAGSVAGGRNEQFF.

The genes are TRBV19 and TRBJ1-5; D unresolved. The CDR3 totals 12 residues. CDR1 is LNHDA, CDR2 SQIVND, per germline (reference sequence). The germline V and J ends were trimmed by 1 base and 6 bases, with 4 bases remaining between them. In DNA, the CDR3 is TGTGCCAGTAGTATAGTGAGTCAGCCCCAGCATTTT. Its translation is CASSIVSQPQHF.

CDR3 coding DNA: TGCGCCAGCAGCCAAGCCTCCTTGGATACTGAAGCTTTCTTT. This encodes CASSQASLDTEAFF. V gene TRBV4-1 combines with J gene TRBJ1-1; D not certain. The CDR3 is made up of 14 amino acids. Germline-derived CDR1 and CDR2 are MGHRA and YSYEKL. V lost 1 base and J 5 bases, leaving 11 bases between the germline ends.

A remark on this clone: Different DNA sequences within this sample yield the same CDR3. The chain joins TRBV18 to TRBJ1-5; D unresolved. This CDR3 has 13 residues. Germline CDR1 reads KGHSH; CDR2 reads LQKENI. Trimming took off 2 bases at V and 5 bases at J, with 7 bases between the two ends. In DNA form, the CDR3 reads TGTGCCAGCTCACCATCCGGGGATCAGCCCCAGCATTTT. Protein product: CASSPSGDQPQHF.

Only a few counts were recorded for this clone. The chain carries TRBV2 and TRBJ1-6; D is possibly TRBD1 (6 bases). The CDR3 is made up of 14 amino acids. Germline-derived CDR1 and CDR2 are SNHLY and FYNNEI. Trimming left V 6 bases short and J 3 bases short, with 9 bases between. Written as DNA, the CDR3 is TGTGCCAGCAGGTCGGACAGCTATAATTCACCCCTCCACTTT. Amino acid sequence: CASRSDSYNSPLHF. Complete variable domain (other parts from reference TRBV2 and TRBJ1-6): EPEVTQTPSHQVTQMGQEVILRCVPISNHLYFYWYRQILGQKVEFLVSFYNNEISEKSEIFDDQFSVERPDGSNFTLKIRSTKLEDSAMYFCASRSDSYNSPLHFGNGTRLTVT.